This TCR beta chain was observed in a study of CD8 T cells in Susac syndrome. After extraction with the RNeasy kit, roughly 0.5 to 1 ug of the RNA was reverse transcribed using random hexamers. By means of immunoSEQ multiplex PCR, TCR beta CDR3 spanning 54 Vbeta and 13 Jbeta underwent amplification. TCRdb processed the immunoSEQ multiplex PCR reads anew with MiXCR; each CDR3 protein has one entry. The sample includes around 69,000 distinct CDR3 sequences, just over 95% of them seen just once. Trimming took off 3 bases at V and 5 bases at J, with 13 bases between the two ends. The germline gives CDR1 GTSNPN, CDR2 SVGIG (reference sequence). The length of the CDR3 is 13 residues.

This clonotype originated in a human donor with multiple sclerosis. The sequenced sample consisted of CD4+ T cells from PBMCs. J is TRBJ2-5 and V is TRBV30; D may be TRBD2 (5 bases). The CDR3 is CAWSPLDGETQYF. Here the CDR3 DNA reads TGTGCCTGGAGCCCACTAGACGGGGAGACCCAGTACTTC.